This T cell receptor (beta chain) was sequenced during a study of T cell responses to AZD1222 COVID-19 vaccine. TCRdb's table, derived via immunoSEQ multiplex PCR, lists solely in-frame clones and lacks some. The profile shows around 180,000 clones, around 89% of them singletons. Findings of the study overall: Baseline testing showed seropositivity in only six or seven AZD1222 recipients.

In the case of this clone: Its target is unknown.

The starting material was peripheral blood, obtained 28 days after the second AZD1222 dose. This TCR was sampled from an adult who received the AZD1222 COVID-19 vaccine.

CDR3: CSASLETQYF. Written as DNA, the CDR3 is TGCAGTGCTAGTCTGGAGACCCAGTACTTC. The rearrangement joins TRBV20-1 to TRBJ2-5, with D uncertain. V lost 3 bases and J lost 5, with 4 bases in between. The CDR3 is made up of 10 amino acids. Germline CDR1 DFQATT, CDR2 SNEGSKA (reference sequence).